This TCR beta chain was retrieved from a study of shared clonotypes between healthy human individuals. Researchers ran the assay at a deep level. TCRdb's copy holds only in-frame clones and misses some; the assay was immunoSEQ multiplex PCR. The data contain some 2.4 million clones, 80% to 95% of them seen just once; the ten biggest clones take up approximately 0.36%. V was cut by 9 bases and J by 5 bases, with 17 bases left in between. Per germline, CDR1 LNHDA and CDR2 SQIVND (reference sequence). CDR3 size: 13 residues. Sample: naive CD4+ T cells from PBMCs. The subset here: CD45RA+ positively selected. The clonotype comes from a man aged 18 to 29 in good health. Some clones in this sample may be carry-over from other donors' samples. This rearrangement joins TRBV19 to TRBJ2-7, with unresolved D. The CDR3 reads CASRGPGSHEQYF. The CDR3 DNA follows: TGTGCCAGCCGAGGTCCGGGTTCCCACGAGCAGTACTTC.